A selection of T cell receptor beta chains follows, all from one sample in a study of blood T cell repertoires in COVID-19. Here immunoSEQ multiplex PCR was the method, and the copy in TCRdb shows in-frame clones only, minus some. The sample shows about 81,000 clones, roughly 89% of them seen only once. Sequencing input: peripheral blood. These receptors were obtained from a woman in her forties or fifties in a cohort sampled during active COVID-19. CDR3s include the opening cysteine and the closing phenylalanine or tryptophan. A D gene is named only where the DNA matches it firmly. The size entry is marked missing in some rows and otherwise reads once, few, many or a size class.

clone_size,v_call,d_call,j_call,cdr3_nt,cdr3_aa
NA,TRBV28,TRBD1,TRBJ2-2,TGTGCCAGCAGCTTCCAGGGGGCTTCCACCGGGGAGCTGTTTTTT,CASSFQGASTGELFF
NA,TRBV2,NA,TRBJ2-2,TGTGCCAGCAACTTACAGGGTCTCGTTAACACCGGGGAGCTGTTTTTT,CASNLQGLVNTGELFF
NA,TRBV4-2,TRBD2,TRBJ2-3,TGTGCCAGCAGCCAAGCCCTAGCGGGAGACACAGATACGCAGTATTTT,CASSQALAGDTDTQYF
NA,TRBV3-1/TRBV3-2,TRBD2,TRBJ2-1,TGTGCCAGCAGCCAATCTAGCGGGAGCTACAATGAGCAGTTCTTC,CASSQSSGSYNEQFF
NA,TRBV6-5,NA,TRBJ1-1,TGTGCCAGCAGTTACAGGGGGGAAGCTTTCTTT,CASSYRGEAFF
NA,TRBV3-1/TRBV3-2,NA,TRBJ1-3,TGTGCCAGCAGCCCCCGGACAAGAGGAAACACCATATATTTT,CASSPRTRGNTIYF
NA,TRBV11-2,NA,TRBJ2-2,TGTGCCAGCAGCTTCGACAGCCTCACCGGGGAGCTGTTTTTT,CASSFDSLTGELFF
NA,TRBV11-1,NA,TRBJ1-1,TGTGCCAGCAGCTTCGGGACTGAAGGCACTGAAGCTTTCTTT,CASSFGTEGTEAFF
NA,TRBV10-3,TRBD1,TRBJ1-6,TGTGCCATCAGTGAACCGGGGACAGGATATAATTCACCCCTCCACTTT,CAISEPGTGYNSPLHF
once,TRBV25-1,NA,TRBJ2-1,TGTGCCAGCAGTGAAAGGGGCTCCTACAATGAGCAGTTCTTC,CASSERGSYNEQFF
NA,TRBV7-3,TRBD1,TRBJ1-4,TGTGCCAGCAGCTTAACAGGACAGGGTAATGAAAAACTGTTTTTT,CASSLTGQGNEKLFF
NA,TRBV19,TRBD1,TRBJ1-2,TGTGCCAGTAGTACAAATGACAGGGGCTATGGCTACACCTTC,CASSTNDRGYGYTF
NA,TRBV5-1,NA,TRBJ2-2,TGCGCCAGCAGCTACGAGAGGAACACCGGGGAGCTGTTTTTT,CASSYERNTGELFF
NA,TRBV3-1/TRBV3-2,TRBD1,TRBJ1-1,TGTGCCAGCAGCACACGGACAGGGAAAGCTTTCTTT,CASSTRTGKAFF
NA,TRBV19,TRBD1,TRBJ2-4,TGTGCCAGTAGTATGGGGACAGGGTGGAGGGACATTCAGTACTTC,CASSMGTGWRDIQYF
NA,TRBV28,TRBD2,TRBJ2-7,TGTGCCAGCAGTGTCGGGACTAGCGGCAAACATTTCTCCTACGAGCAGTACTTC,CASSVGTSGKHFSYEQYF
NA,TRBV19,TRBD2,TRBJ2-7,TGTGCCAGTAGTCCGGGACTAGCGGGAGGCTACGAGCAGTACTTC,CASSPGLAGGYEQYF
NA,TRBV7-9,TRBD1,TRBJ1-4,TGTGCCAGCAGCAACACCGGGACAGGGGGCCGTCCTAATGAAAAACTGTTTTTT,CASSNTGTGGRPNEKLFF
NA,TRBV4-2,NA,TRBJ2-1,TGTGCCAGCAGCCAAGAGGCTAGTTCGGATGAGCAGTTCTTC,CASSQEASSDEQFF
NA,TRBV2,TRBD1,TRBJ1-5,TGTGCCAGCACCCAGGGGGCATATCAGCCCCAGCATTTT,CASTQGAYQPQHF
few,TRBV27,NA,TRBJ1-3,TGTGCCAGCAGTTTATCGACCAGGGGTTATGGAAACACCATATATTTT,CASSLSTRGYGNTIYF
NA,TRBV3-1/TRBV3-2,NA,TRBJ2-5,TGTGCCAGCAGCCAATCATTCGGGGAAACCCAAGAGACCCAGTACTTC,CASSQSFGETQETQYF
NA,TRBV3-1/TRBV3-2,NA,TRBJ1-2,TGTGCCAGCAGGCCTAGGGGGGGTTTGAGCTATGGCTACACCTTC,CASRPRGGLSYGYTF
NA,TRBV5-6,TRBD1,TRBJ1-4,TGTGCCAGCAGCTTGGCTGGGACAGGGGGCGAGGAAAAACTGTTTTTT,CASSLAGTGGEEKLFF
NA,TRBV14,TRBD2,TRBJ2-1,TGTGCCAGCAGCCAGTGGCGACTAGCGGGGGGCAATGAGCAGTTCTTC,CASSQWRLAGGNEQFF
NA,TRBV6-4,TRBD2,TRBJ2-1,TGTGCCAGCAGTGATGTCGGCGGGAGTTTGAATGAGCAGTTCTTC,CASSDVGGSLNEQFF
NA,TRBV7-9,TRBD1,TRBJ2-7,TGTGCCAGCAGCCCAAGGACAGGGGGCTACGAGCAGTACTTC,CASSPRTGGYEQYF
NA,TRBV30,TRBD1,TRBJ2-6,TGTGCCTGGATCCGGGACAGGTCACGCTCTGGGGCCAACGTCCTGACTTTC,CAWIRDRSRSGANVLTF
NA,TRBV24-1,NA,TRBJ2-5,TGTGCCACCAGTGACCCGCGGACTGAAGAGACCCAGTACTTC,CATSDPRTEETQYF
NA,TRBV6-5,NA,TRBJ2-3,TGTGCCAGCAGAACGGACAGTACGGATACGCAGTATTTT,CASRTDSTDTQYF
NA,TRBV30,TRBD2,TRBJ2-3,TGTGCCTGGAGGGTCGCGGGGGGGCAAGATACGCAGTATTTT,CAWRVAGGQDTQYF
NA,TRBV11-2,NA,TRBJ1-6,TGTGCCAGCAGCTTGGAGACTAGGAGTTCACCCCTCCACTTT,CASSLETRSSPLHF
once,TRBV3-1/TRBV3-2,NA,TRBJ1-2,TGTGCCAGCAGCCAACAGTATGGCTACACCTTC,CASSQQYGYTF
NA,TRBV18,TRBD1,TRBJ1-2,TGTGCCAGCTCACCAGACAGGGGTTATGGCTACACCTTC,CASSPDRGYGYTF
NA,TRBV29-1,NA,TRBJ1-6,TGCAGCGTGGCGCGGGGTGCCGGTTCACCCCTCCACTTT,CSVARGAGSPLHF
NA,TRBV25-1,NA,TRBJ1-2,TGTGCCAGCACCCAATCAGGGATATTGAACTATGGCTACACCTTC,CASTQSGILNYGYTF
NA,TRBV5-6,NA,TRBJ1-2,TGTGCCAGCAGCGCCGGGACTCCTGGGGGCTACACCTTC,CASSAGTPGGYTF
NA,TRBV6-5,NA,TRBJ1-3,TGTGCCAGCAGTCTCCGAGGGGGAGTCGAAAACACCATATATTTT,CASSLRGGVENTIYF
NA,TRBV7-9,NA,TRBJ2-3,TGTGCCAGCAGCTCCGCGCGGGTCCAAGATACGCAGTATTTT,CASSSARVQDTQYF
NA,TRBV28,TRBD1,TRBJ1-5,TGTGCCAGCAGTCCCTGGACAGGGTCCAATCAGCCCCAGCATTTT,CASSPWTGSNQPQHF
NA,TRBV5-4,TRBD1,TRBJ2-2,TGTGCCAGCAGCTTGTTACAGGGGAAATTCGCCGGGGAGCTGTTTTTT,CASSLLQGKFAGELFF
few,TRBV7-9,TRBD1,TRBJ1-2,TGTGCCAGCAGCCCCGGACAGGGACCCTATGGCTACACCTTC,CASSPGQGPYGYTF
NA,TRBV4-1,NA,TRBJ1-1,TGCGCCAGCAGCCATCGGACTCAACTGGATACTGAAGCTTTCTTT,CASSHRTQLDTEAFF
once,TRBV5-1,NA,TRBJ2-5,TGCGCCAGCAGCCTCCCAGAAGAGACCCAGTACTTC,CASSLPEETQYF
once,TRBV28,NA,TRBJ2-5,TGTGCCAGCAGTCCAGGACAGCGAGGGGAGACCCAGTACTTC,CASSPGQRGETQYF